These 26 T cell receptor beta chains were all obtained from the same sample, sequenced in a study of blood T cell repertoires in COVID-19. TCRdb's copy holds only in-frame clones and misses some; the assay was immunoSEQ multiplex PCR. The sample yields around 100,000 clones, over 75% seen once. Sequencing input: peripheral blood. The receptor source for this set is a woman of 80 years or more with acute or convalescent COVID-19.

V usage is TRBV28 and J usage is TRBJ2-1; tentatively, D is TRBD2 (6 bases). V lost 5 bases, J lost 12 bases, and 20 bases lay in between. The CDR3 spans 14 residues. From germline, CDR1 is MDHEN and CDR2 SYDVKM. The CDR3 protein is CASSTPELFGGQFF. DNA of the CDR3: TGTGCCAGCAGTACCCCCGAGTTGTTCGGGGGGCAGTTCTTC.

The genes are TRBV29-1 and TRBJ2-1; 11 positions agree with TRBD1. J was trimmed by 10 bases and V by 6 bases; bases with no gene match: 5. The CDR3 extends over 12 amino acids. CDR1 is SQVTM and CDR2 is ANQGSEA in the germline V gene. The CDR3 spells CSVGQGAVEQFF. In DNA, the CDR3 is TGCAGCGTCGGACAGGGGGCAGTGGAGCAGTTCTTC.

V usage is TRBV15 and J usage is TRBJ2-5; 10 nucleotides agree with TRBD2. Per germline, CDR1 LNHNV and CDR2 YYDKDF (reference sequence). After removal of 3 bases from V and 5 bases from J, the junction contained 12 bases not matched to a gene. The CDR3 runs to 17 residues. CDR3 bases: TGTGCCACCAGCAGGGGACAAATAGCGGGGGGCCCCGAGACCCAGTACTTC. It translates to CATSRGQIAGGPETQYF. Filled out from reference TRBV15 and TRBJ2-5, the complete variable domain reads DAMVIQNPRYQVTQFGKPVTLSCSQTLNHNVMYWYQQKSSQAPKLLFHYYDKDFNNEADTPDNFQSRRPNTSFCFLDIRSPGLGDTAMYLCATSRGQIAGGPETQYFGPGTRLLVL.

This chain connects TRBV18 to TRBJ1-2; 9 bases fit TRBD1. Germline V gene sequence: CDR1 KGHSH, CDR2 LQKENI. V shed 4 bases and J 8 bases; nucleotides not matched to a gene: 8. This CDR3 comprises 14 residues. Here the CDR3 DNA reads TGTGCCAGCTCACGGACAGGGGTCCCCTTAGGCTACACCTTC. It yields the protein CASSRTGVPLGYTF.

The chain couples TRBV18 to TRBJ2-1, with D possibly matching TRBD2 (7 bases). Germline V gene data show CDR1 as KGHSH and CDR2 as LQKENI. Trimming removed 1 base from V and 0 bases from J, with 13 bases in between. There are 17 residues in the CDR3. The CDR3 protein is CASSPLAGALSYNEQFF. DNA of the CDR3: TGTGCCAGCTCACCACTGGCGGGGGCCCTCTCCTACAATGAGCAGTTCTTC. Drawing the rest from reference TRBV18 and TRBJ2-1, the complete variable domain is NAGVMQNPRHLVRRRGQEARLRCSPMKGHSHVYWYRQLPEEGLKFMVYLQKENIIDESGMPKERFSAEFPKEGPSILRIQQVVRGDSAAYFCASSPLAGALSYNEQFFGPGTRLTVL.

The genes are TRBV18 and TRBJ2-3; D is unclear. The CDR3 runs 13 residues. Trimming pared 3 bases from V and 4 bases from J, leaving 8 bases between. The V gene's germline CDR1 is KGHSH and CDR2 LQKENI. CDR3 coding DNA: TGTGCCAGCTCACCCCAGATCGCAGATACGCAGTATTTT. This gives the protein CASSPQIADTQYF.

This clone was found once. The V and J genes are TRBV28 and TRBJ1-2; TRBD1 might be the D (5 bases). The CDR3 runs to 15 residues. Germline loops: CDR1 MDHEN, CDR2 SYDVKM. V lost 6 bases and J 4 bases, leaving 18 bases between the germline ends. CDR3 coding DNA: TGTGCCAGCAGCCCCTGGACAACGAGGAGCTATGGCTACACCTTC. Translated, it gives CASSPWTTRSYGYTF.

The chain links TRBV9 to TRBJ2-7, with 7 bases matching TRBD1. The germline gives CDR1 SGDLS, CDR2 YYNGEE. Trimming took 2 bases from V and 2 from J; bases not matched to a gene: 7. The CDR3 runs 15 residues. Written as DNA, the CDR3 is TGTGCCAGCAGCGTTACCGGGACAGAACCCTACGAGCAGTACTTC. Translated: CASSVTGTEPYEQYF.

V and J are TRBV30 and TRBJ1-5; D gene unclear. V was clipped by 0 bases and J by 5 bases, with 8 bases between them. In germline, CDR1 is GTSNPN, CDR2 SVGIG (reference sequence). The CDR3 sequence is 13 residues long. This CDR3 is CAWSVSGDQPQHF. In DNA form, the CDR3 reads TGTGCCTGGAGTGTCTCCGGTGATCAGCCCCAGCATTTT.

The V call is TRBV5-1, the J call TRBJ2-5, with no clear D. Trimming took off 0 bases at V and 0 bases at J, with 9 bases between the two ends. The CDR3 consists of 15 residues. The V gene's germline CDR1 is SGHRS and CDR2 YFSETQ. DNA for the CDR3: TGCGCCAGCAGCTTGGCCAGCGCGTACCAAGAGACCCAGTACTTC. This sequence encodes CASSLASAYQETQYF.

This chain connects TRBV5-1 to TRBJ2-1; maybe TRBD2 (7 bases). V was pared by 6 bases and J by 5 bases, with 15 bases between. This CDR3 has 14 amino acids. Germline CDR1 is SGHRS and CDR2 is YFSETQ. The CDR3 DNA follows: TGCGCCAGCATGCTCACGGGGGGCAACAATGAGCAGTTCTTC. Residues: CASMLTGGNNEQFF.

This chain joins TRBV18 and TRBJ2-7; TRBD1 matches 7 bases. CDR1 KGHSH and CDR2 LQKENI come from the germline V gene. V shed 1 base, J shed 1 base, and the junction held 1 base outside the gene matches. The CDR3 has 14 residues. The CDR3 DNA reads as TGTGCCAGCTCACCACGGGGACAGTCCTACGAGCAGTACTTC. Amino acid sequence: CASSPRGQSYEQYF.

V gene TRBV5-1 combines with J gene TRBJ2-2; D is perhaps TRBD1 (5 bases). The CDR3 is 14 amino acids. Germline V lookup: CDR1 SGHRS, CDR2 YFSETQ. Trimming shortened V by 7 bases and J by 0 bases, and 10 bases separated the two germline ends. The CDR3 DNA reads TGCGCCAGCGGCAGGGTAGCGAACACCGGGGAGCTGTTTTTT. Amino acid sequence: CASGRVANTGELFF.

This clone appeared a few times. DNA of the CDR3: TGTGCCAGTAGTATAGGAACTAGCGGGTCCTACAATGAGCAGTTCTTC. It translates to CASSIGTSGSYNEQFF. This sequence joins TRBV19 and TRBJ2-1; 9 bases align to TRBD2. Unmatched junction bases numbered 2, after V lost 1 base and J lost 1 base. This CDR3 is built from 16 residues. The germline V gene has CDR1 LNHDA and CDR2 SQIVND (reference sequence).

Of note for this clone: A read error may be the cause here, since a much bigger clone is one base away. Distinct nucleotide sequences in the sample also encode this CDR3. The chain uses TRBV7-2 and TRBJ2-1, with TRBD2 matching 10 bases. J lost 7 bases, V lost 2 bases, and 2 bases had no gene match. Germline V lookup: CDR1 SGHTA, CDR2 FQGNSA. CDR3 length equals 14 residues. CDR3 loop: CASSLLAGVNEQFF. CDR3 sequence (DNA): TGTGCCAGCAGCTTACTAGCGGGGGTAAATGAGCAGTTCTTC.

The CDR3 sequence is CASSLGVTGVGNQPQHF. The CDR3 region has the DNA TGTGCCAGCAGCTTGGGGGTGACAGGGGTTGGCAATCAGCCCCAGCATTTT. The chain is built from TRBV5-5 and TRBJ1-5; TRBD1 agrees at 8 bases. The V gene's germline CDR1 is SGHKS and CDR2 YYEKEE (reference sequence). CDR3 length: 17 amino acids. Trimming at V came to 0 bases and at J to 2 bases, leaving 7 bases not matched to a gene.

The V call is TRBV4-3, the J call TRBJ2-1, with TRBD1 as a possible D gene (5 bases). Germline V lookup: CDR1 LGHNA, CDR2 YSLEER. The CDR3 covers 15 residues. V dropped 4 bases and J dropped 8 bases, with 18 bases sitting between them. CDR3 in DNA: TGCGCCAGCAGCCCCCGAGGACCAGGGTGGGATGAGCAGTTCTTC. Translation gives CASSPRGPGWDEQFF.

CDR3 sequence reads: CASSLDYREKLFF. The CDR3 nucleotides are TGTGCCAGCAGCTTAGACTACAGGGAAAAACTGTTTTTT. V and J are TRBV7-9 and TRBJ1-4; D may be TRBD1 (5 bases). V gave up 1 base and J gave up 8 bases, with 8 bases separating them. The length of the CDR3 is 13 residues. From germline, CDR1 is SEHNR and CDR2 FQNEAQ (reference sequence). Full variable domain (outside the CDR3, taken from reference TRBV7-9 and TRBJ1-4): DTGVSQNPRHKITKRGQNVTFRCDPISEHNRLYWYRQTLGQGPEFLTYFQNEAQLEKSRLLSDRFSAERPKGSFSTLEIQRTEQGDSAMYLCASSLDYREKLFFGSGTQLSVL.

This clone appeared once. The rearrangement links TRBV27 to TRBJ1-2; 7 bases fit TRBD1. After removal of 6 bases from V and 2 bases from J, the junction contained 9 bases not matched to a gene. CDR3 size: 15 residues. Germline CDR1 and CDR2: MNHEY and SMNVEV (reference sequence). This CDR3 reads CASSLTGQANYGYTF. The CDR3 DNA reads TGTGCCAGCAGCCTTACTGGACAGGCGAACTATGGCTACACCTTC.

Only one count was recorded for this clone. The genes are TRBV15 and TRBJ2-1; D possibly corresponds to TRBD1 (6 bases). V was cut by 7 bases and J by 4 bases, with 14 bases left in between. Per germline, CDR1 LNHNV and CDR2 YYDKDF (reference sequence). The CDR3 totals 14 residues. The CDR3 nucleotides are TGTGCCACCACTGGGGCAGGGGCTTACAATGAGCAGTTCTTC. It is translated as CATTGAGAYNEQFF.

This chain uses TRBV9 with TRBJ2-5; 9 positions agree with TRBD1. This CDR3 is 16 amino acids long. After removal of 5 bases from V and 2 bases from J, the junction contained 10 bases not matched to a gene. Germline V gives CDR1 SGDLS, CDR2 YYNGEE. The CDR3 protein is CASSSSGTGSQETQYF. Written as DNA, the CDR3 is TGTGCCAGCAGTTCCTCCGGGACAGGGTCGCAAGAGACCCAGTACTTC.

The chain uses TRBV30 and TRBJ1-2, with 8 positions matching TRBD1. This CDR3 has 13 residues. Losses at the gene ends were 2 bases for V and 8 bases for J; bases not matched to a gene: 7. Germline-derived CDR1 and CDR2 are GTSNPN and SVGIG (reference sequence). CDR3 sequence (DNA): TGTGCCTGGAGTATTCCAGGGGGCAGAGGCTACACCTTC. Translating gives CAWSIPGGRGYTF.

This chain connects TRBV20-1 to TRBJ1-1, with D uncertain. CDR1 is DFQATT, CDR2 SNEGSKA, per germline (reference sequence). The CDR3 spans 8 residues. The CDR3 is CRSASAFF. As DNA, the CDR3 is TGCAGATCCGCGTCGGCTTTCTTT.

The chain combines TRBV3-1 (or the pseudogene TRBV3-2) with TRBJ1-1, with TRBD1 as a possible D gene (5 bases). CDR3 length: 15 amino acids. V shed 1 base and J shed 5 bases, with 14 bases lying between them. From germline, CDR1 is LGHDT and CDR2 YNNKEL (reference sequence). The DNA for the CDR3 is TGTGCCAGCAGCCAAGCCCAAGGCAGGGCGACTGAAGCTTTCTTT. Translation gives CASSQAQGRATEAFF.

The chain is built from TRBV4-1 and TRBJ2-7; D is undetermined. Germline V gene data show CDR1 as MGHRA and CDR2 as YSYEKL. V was pared by 4 bases and J by 2 bases, with 9 bases between. This CDR3 is 13 amino acids long. CDR3 nucleotides: TGCGCCAGCAGCCCTGGTGGAGCCTACGAGCAGTACTTC. It translates to CASSPGGAYEQYF.

V and J are TRBV6-5 and TRBJ2-2; D call uncertain. CDR1 is MNHEY, CDR2 SVGAGI, per germline. The CDR3 is 12 amino acids. V dropped 2 bases and J dropped 11 bases, with 9 bases sitting between them. The CDR3 coding sequence is TGTGCCAGCAGTTACGGGCGAACCGAGCTGTTTTTT. Its translation: CASSYGRTELFF.